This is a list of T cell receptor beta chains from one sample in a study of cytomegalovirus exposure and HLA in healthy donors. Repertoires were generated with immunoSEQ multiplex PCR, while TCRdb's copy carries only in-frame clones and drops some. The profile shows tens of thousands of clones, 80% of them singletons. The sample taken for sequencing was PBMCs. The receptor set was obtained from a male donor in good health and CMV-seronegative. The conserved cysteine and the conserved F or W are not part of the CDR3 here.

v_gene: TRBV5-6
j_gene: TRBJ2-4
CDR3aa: ASSLVQGNIQY

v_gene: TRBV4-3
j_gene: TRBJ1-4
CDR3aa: ASQGAYGSEKLF

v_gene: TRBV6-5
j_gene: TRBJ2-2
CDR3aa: ASSYSTSGATGELF

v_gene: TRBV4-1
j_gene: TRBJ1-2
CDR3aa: ASSQSGFDGANYGYT

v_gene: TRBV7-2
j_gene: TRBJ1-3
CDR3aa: ASSTAGYAGNTIY

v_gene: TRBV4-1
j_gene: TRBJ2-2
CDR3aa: ASSQERTANTGELF

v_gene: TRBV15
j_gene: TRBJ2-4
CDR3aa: ATSRDRASIQY

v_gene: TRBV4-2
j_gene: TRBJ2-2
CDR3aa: ASSPSSGGDTGELF

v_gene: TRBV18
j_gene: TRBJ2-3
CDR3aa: ASSPSRSTDTQY

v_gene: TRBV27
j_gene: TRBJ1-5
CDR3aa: ASSPLGREGNQPQH

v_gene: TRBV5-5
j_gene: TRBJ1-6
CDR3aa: ASTIGQGGVGNSPLH

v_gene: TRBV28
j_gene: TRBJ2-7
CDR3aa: ASSLNREDRGADEQY

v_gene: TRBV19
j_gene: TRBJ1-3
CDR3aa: ASSVDRSSGNTIY

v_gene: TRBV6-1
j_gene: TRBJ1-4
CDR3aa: ASSEVFLNEKLF

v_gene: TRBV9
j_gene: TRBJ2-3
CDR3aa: ASSVGPSGVGTDTQY

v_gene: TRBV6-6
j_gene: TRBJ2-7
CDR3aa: ASSQGQPGPYEQY

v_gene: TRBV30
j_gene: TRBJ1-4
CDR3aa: AWSPRRGDNEKLF

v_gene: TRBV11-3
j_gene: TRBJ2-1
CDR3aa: ASSPGLAGGPYNEQF

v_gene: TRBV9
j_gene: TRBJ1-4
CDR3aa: ASSVGVQGANEKLV

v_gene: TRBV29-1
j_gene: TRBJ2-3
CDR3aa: SVEGENLRATDTQY

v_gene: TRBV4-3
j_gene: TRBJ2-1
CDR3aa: ASSQDGTVTYNEQF

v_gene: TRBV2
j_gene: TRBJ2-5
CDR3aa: ASRLQETQY

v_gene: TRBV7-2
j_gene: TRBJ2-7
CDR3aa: ASSDLAGGPYEQY

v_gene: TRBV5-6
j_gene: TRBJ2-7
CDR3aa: ASSAVRGGFAYEQY

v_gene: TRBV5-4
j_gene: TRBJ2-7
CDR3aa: ASSLALQGERQY

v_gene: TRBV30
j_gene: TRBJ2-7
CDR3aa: AWSPGLAGGKPYEQY

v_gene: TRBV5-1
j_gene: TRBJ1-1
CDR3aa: ASSLAHRSRGQSITEAF

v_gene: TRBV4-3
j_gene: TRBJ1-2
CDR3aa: ASSQDPGGNYGYT

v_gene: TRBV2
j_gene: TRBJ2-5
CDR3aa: ASSHTQNQETQY

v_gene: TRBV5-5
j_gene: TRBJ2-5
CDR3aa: ASSPVRETQY

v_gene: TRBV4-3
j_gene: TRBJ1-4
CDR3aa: ASSQGQGAQGWDLDEKLF

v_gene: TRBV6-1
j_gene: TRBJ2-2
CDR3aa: ASSDVGQGNTGELF

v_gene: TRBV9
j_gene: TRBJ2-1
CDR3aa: ASSAYRGRGNEQF

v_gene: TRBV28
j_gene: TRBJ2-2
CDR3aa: ASILSGGITGELF

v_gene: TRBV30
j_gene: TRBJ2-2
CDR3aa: AWSVLTGELF

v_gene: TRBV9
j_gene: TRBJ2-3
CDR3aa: ASSVARSGGGTDTQY

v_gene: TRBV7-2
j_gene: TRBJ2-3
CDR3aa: ASSSRLAGGTDTQY

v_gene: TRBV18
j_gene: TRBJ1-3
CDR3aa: ASSTSGTSGNTIY

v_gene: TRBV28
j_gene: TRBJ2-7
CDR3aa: ASSLLQGSQSYEQY

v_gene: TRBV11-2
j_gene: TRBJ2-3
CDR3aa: ASSLDEGAGTDTQY

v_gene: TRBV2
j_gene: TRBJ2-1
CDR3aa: ASSGGANNEQF

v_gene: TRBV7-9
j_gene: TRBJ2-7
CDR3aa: ASSLDSGGYEQY

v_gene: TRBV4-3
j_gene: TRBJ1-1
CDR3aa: ASSQGWDSDAEAF

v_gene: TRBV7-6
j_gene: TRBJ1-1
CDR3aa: ASSLGQGAEAF

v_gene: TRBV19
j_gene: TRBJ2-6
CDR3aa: AGGDRGATGANVLT